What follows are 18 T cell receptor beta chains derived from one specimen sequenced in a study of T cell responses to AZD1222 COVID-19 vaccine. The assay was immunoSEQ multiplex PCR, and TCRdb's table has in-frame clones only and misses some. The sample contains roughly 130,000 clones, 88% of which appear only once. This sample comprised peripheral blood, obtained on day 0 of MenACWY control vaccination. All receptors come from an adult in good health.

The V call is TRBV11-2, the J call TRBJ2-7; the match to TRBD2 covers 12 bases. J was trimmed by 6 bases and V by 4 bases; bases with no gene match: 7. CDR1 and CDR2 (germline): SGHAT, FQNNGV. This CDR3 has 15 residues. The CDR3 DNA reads TGTGCCAGCAGCTATCTAGCGGGAGGGCCAGGCGAGCAGTACTTC. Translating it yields CASSYLAGGPGEQYF.

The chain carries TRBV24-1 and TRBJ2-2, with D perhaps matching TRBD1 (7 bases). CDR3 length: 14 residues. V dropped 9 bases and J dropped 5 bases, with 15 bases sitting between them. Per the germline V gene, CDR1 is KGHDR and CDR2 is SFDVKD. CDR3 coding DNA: TGTGCCACCGGGGGGACAGCGAGGACCGGGGAGCTGTTTTTT. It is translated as CATGGTARTGELFF.

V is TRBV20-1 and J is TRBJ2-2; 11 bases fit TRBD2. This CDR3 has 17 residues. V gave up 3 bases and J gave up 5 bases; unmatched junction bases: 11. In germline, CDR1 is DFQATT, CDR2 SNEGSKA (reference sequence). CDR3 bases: TGCAGTGCTAGTGGGTTAGCGGGAGGGCCGAGGACCGGGGAGCTGTTTTTT. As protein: CSASGLAGGPRTGELFF.

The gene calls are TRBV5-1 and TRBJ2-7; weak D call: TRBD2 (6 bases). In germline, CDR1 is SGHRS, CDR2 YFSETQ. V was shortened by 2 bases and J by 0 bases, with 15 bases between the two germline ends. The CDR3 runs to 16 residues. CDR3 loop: CASSFPLGGNSYEQYF. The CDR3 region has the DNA TGCGCCAGCAGCTTCCCCTTGGGCGGGAACTCCTACGAGCAGTACTTC.

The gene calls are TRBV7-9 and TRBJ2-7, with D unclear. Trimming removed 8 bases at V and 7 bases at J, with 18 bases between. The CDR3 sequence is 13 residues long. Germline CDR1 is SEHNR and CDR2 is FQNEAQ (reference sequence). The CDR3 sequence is CASETPPQGEQYF. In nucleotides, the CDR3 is TGTGCCAGCGAAACTCCACCGCAAGGGGAGCAGTACTTC.

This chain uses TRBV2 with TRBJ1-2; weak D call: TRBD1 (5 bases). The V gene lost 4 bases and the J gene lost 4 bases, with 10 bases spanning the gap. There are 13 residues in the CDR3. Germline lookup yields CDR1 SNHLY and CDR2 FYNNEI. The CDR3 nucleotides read TGTGCCAGCAGTGGGGACGGAGGCTATGGCTACACCTTC. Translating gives CASSGDGGYGYTF.

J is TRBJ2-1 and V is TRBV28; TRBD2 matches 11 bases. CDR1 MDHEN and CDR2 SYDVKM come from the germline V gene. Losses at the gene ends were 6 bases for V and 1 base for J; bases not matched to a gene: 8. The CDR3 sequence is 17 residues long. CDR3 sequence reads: CASRDTSGSISYNEQFF. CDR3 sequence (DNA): TGTGCCAGCAGAGATACTAGCGGGAGTATTTCCTACAATGAGCAGTTCTTC.

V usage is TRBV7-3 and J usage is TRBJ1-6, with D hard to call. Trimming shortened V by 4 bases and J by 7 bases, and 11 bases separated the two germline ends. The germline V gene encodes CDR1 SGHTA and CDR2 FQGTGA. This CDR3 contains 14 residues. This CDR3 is CASSSQPVNSPLHF. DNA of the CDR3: TGTGCCAGCAGCTCCCAACCCGTGAATTCACCCCTCCACTTT.

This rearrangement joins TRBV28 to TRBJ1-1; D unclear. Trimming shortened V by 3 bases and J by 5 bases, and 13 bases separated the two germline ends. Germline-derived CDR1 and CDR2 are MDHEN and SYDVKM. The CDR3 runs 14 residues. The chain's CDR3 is CASSFRWQGTEAFF. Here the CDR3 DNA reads TGTGCCAGCAGTTTTCGATGGCAAGGGACTGAAGCTTTCTTT.

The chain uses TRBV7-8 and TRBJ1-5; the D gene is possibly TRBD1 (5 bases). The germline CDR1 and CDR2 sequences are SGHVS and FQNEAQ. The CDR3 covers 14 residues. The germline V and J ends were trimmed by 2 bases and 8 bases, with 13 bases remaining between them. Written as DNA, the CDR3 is TGTGCCAGCAGCTTAAAAGAGGGACTTGAGCCCCAGCATTTT. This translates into CASSLKEGLEPQHF.

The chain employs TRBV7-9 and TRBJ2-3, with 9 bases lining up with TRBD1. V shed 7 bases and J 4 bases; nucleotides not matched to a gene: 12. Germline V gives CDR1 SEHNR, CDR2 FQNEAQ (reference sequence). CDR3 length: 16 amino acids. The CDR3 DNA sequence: TGTGCCAGCACCTTCCTGAGGACAGGGGAGGCAGATACGCAGTATTTT. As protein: CASTFLRTGEADTQYF.

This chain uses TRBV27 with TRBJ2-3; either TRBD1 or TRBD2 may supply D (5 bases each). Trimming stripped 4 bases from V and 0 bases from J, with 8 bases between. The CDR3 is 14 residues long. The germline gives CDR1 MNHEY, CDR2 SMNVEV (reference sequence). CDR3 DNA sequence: TGTGCCAGCAGTTCCCGGGACAGCACAGATACGCAGTATTTT. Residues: CASSSRDSTDTQYF.

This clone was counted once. The CDR3 is CASSHGLKGREREQYF. As DNA, the CDR3 is TGCGCCAGCAGTCACGGTCTGAAGGGCCGGGAGAGGGAGCAGTACTTC. V is TRBV4-1 and J is TRBJ2-7; perhaps TRBD2 as D (6 bases). The CDR3 has 16 amino acids. Germline assignment: CDR1 MGHRA and CDR2 YSYEKL. Deletions cut 6 bases from V and 7 bases from J, with 25 bases between.

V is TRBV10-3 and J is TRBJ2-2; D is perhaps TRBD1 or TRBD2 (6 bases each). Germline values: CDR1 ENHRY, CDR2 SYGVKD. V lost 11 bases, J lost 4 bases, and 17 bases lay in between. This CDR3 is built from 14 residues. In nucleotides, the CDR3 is TGTGCCTCTCGAGAGGGGGGCAGCACCGGGGAGCTGTTTTTT. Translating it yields CASREGGSTGELFF.

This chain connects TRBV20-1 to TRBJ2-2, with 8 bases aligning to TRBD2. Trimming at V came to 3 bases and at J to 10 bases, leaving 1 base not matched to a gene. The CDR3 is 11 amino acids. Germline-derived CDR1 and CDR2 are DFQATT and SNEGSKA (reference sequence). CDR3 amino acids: CSASGGEELFF. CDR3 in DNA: TGCAGTGCTAGCGGGGGGGAGGAGCTGTTTTTT.

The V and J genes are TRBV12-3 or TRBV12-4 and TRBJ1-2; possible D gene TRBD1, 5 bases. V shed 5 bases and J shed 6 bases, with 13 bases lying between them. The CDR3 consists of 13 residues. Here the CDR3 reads CASSRPGSHGYTF. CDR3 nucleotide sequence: TGTGCCAGCAGTCGACCAGGGTCCCATGGCTACACCTTC.

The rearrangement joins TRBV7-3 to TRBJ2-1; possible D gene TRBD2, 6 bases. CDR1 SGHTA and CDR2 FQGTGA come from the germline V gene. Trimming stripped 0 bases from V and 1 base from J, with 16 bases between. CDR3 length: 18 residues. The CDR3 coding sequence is TGTGCCAGCAGCTTAACAGGGTGGCGGGGTCGATCCTACAATGAGCAGTTCTTC. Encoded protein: CASSLTGWRGRSYNEQFF.

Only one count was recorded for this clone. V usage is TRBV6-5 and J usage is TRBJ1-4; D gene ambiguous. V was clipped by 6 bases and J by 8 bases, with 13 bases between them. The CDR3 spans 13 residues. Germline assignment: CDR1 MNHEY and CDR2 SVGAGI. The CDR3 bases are TGTGCCAGCAGCATCGGATTTTCCGAAAAACTGTTTTTT. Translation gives CASSIGFSEKLFF.